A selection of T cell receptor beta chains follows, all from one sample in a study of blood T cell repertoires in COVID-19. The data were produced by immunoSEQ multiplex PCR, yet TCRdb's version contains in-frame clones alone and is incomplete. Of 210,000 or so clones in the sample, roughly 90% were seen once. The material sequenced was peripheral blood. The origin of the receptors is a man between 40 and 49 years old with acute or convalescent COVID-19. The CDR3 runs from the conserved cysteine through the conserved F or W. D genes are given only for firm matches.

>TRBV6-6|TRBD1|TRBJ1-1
CASSHLLGQSGNTEAFF
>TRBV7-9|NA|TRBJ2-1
CASSWDRTNLYPFF
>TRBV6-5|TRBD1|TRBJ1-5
CASSSSGQGERPQHF
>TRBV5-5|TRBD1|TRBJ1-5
CASSSGQGRERPQHF
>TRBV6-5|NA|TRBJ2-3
CASSYSTVEDTQYF
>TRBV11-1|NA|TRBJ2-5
CASSPTRHQETQYF
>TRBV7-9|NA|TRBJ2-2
CASSRGWTGANTGELFF
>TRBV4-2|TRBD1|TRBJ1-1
CASSQTDRVNTEAFF
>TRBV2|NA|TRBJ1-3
CASRGGSGNTIYF
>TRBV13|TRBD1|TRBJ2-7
CASSATGGLSYEQYF